One sample yielded the 2 T cell receptor beta chains listed below, sequenced in a study of T-cell reconstitution after alpha-beta-depleted transplantation in children. Unique molecular identifiers were incorporated when the TCRbeta library was constructed. TCRdb independently ran MiXCR on the PCR reads; one entry per CDR3 protein. The repertoire consists of over 150,000 distinct CDR3 sequences, with 11% occurring once and the leading ten covering 13%. Material: PBMCs, obtained before TCRalphabeta/CD19-depleted stem cell transplant. These receptors originate from a boy aged 2 to 10 with acute myeloid leukemia, due to receive a stem cell transplant.

At least ten counts were recorded for this clonotype. This chain uses TRBV5-1 with TRBJ2-7; 12 bases are shared with TRBD2. The CDR3 runs 16 residues. V lost 5 bases to trimming and J lost 1 base; unmatched junction nucleotides: 7. In germline, CDR1 is SGHRS, CDR2 YFSETQ. The CDR3 loop reads CASRSLAGGGSYEQYF. In nucleotides, the CDR3 is TGCGCCAGCAGATCGCTAGCGGGAGGGGGGTCCTACGAGCAGTACTTC.

This chain connects TRBV19 to TRBJ2-3, with D possibly TRBD2 on 5 matching bases. The ends were cut back, 6 bases at V and 4 bases at J, with 14 bases in the middle. Germline V CDR1 and CDR2: LNHDA, SQIVND (reference sequence). The CDR3 totals 14 residues. The CDR3 protein is CASSVGEGADTQYF. CDR3 nucleotide sequence: TGTGCCAGTAGCGTAGGAGAGGGCGCAGATACGCAGTATTTT.